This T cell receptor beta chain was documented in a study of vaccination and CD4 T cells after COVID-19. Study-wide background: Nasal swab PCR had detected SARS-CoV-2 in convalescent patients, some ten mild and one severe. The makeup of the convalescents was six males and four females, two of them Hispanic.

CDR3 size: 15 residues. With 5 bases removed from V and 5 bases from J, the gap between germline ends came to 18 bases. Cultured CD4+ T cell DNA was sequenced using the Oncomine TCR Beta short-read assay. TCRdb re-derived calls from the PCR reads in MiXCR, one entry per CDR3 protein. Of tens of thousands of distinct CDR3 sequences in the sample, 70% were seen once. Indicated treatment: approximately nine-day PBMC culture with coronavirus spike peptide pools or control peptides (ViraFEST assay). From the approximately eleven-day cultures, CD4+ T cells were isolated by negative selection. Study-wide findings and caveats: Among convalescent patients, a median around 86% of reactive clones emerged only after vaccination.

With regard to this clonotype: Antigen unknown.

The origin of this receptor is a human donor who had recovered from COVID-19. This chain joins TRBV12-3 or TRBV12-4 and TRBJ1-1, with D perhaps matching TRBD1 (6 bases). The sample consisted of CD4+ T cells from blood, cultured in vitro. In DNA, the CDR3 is TGTGCCAGCAGTATCACCCGACAGGTTGCTACTGAAGCTTTCTTT. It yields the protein CASSITRQVATEAFF.